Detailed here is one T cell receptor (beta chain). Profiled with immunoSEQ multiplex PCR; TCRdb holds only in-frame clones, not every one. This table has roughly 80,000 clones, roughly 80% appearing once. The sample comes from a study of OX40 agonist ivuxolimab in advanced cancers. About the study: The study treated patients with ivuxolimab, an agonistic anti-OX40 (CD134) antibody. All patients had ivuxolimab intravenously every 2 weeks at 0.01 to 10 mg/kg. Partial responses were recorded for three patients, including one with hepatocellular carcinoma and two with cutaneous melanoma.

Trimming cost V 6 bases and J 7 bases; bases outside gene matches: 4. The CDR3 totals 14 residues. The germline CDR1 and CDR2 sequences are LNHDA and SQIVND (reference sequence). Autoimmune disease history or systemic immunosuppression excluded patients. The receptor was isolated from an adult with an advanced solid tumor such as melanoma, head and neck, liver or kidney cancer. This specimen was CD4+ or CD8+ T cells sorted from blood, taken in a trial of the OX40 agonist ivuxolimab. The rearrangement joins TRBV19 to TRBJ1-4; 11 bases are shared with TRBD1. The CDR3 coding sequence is TGTGCCAGTAGAGAGGACAGGGGGCGTGAAAAACTGTTTTTT. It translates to CASREDRGREKLFF. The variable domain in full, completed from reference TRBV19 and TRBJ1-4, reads DGGITQSPKYLFRKEGQNVTLSCEQNLNHDAMYWYRQDPGQGLRLIYYSQIVNDFQKGDIAEGYSVSREKKESFPLTVTSAQKNPTAFYLCASREDRGREKLFFGSGTQLSVL.